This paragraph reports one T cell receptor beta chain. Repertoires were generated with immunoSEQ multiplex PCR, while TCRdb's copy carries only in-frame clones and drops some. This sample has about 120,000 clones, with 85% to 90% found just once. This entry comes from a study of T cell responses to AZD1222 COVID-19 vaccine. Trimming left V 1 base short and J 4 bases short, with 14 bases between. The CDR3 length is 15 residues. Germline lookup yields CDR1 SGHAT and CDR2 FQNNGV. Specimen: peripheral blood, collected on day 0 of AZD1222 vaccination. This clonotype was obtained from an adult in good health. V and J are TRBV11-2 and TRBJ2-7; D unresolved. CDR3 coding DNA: TGTGCCAGCAGCTTAGGCGGTGGCCTTGGATACGAGCAGTACTTC. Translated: CASSLGGGLGYEQYF.